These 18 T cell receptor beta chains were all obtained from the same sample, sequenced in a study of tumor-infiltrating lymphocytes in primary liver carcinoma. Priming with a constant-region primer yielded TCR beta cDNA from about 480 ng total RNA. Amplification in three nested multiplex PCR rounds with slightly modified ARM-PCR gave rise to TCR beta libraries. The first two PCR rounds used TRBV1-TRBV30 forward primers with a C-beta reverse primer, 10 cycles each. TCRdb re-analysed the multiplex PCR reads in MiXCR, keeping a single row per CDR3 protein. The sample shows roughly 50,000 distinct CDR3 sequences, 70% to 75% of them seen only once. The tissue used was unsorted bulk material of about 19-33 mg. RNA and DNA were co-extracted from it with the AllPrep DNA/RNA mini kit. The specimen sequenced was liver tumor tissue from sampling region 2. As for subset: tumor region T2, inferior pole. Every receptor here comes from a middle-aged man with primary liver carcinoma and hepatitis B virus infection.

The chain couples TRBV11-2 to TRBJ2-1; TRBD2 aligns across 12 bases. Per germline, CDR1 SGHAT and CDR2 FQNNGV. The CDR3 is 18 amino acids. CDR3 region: CVNSFPRLAGEPYNEQFF. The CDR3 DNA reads TGTGTCAACAGCTTTCCTCGACTAGCGGGGGAACCCTACAATGAGCAGTTCTTC.

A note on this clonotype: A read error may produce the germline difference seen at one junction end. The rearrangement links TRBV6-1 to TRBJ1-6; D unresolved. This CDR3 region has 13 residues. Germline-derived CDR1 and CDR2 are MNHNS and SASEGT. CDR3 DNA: TGTGCCAGCAGCATGGAATATAATTCGCCCCTCCACTTT. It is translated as CASSMEYNSPLHF.

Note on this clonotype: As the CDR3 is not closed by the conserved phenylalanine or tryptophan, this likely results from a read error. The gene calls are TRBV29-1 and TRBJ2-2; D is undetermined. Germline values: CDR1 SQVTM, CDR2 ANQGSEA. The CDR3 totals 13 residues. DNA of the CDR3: TGCGGCGTTAAGACGGGTCAGGACGGGGAGCTGTTTTCT. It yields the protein CGVKTGQDGELFS.

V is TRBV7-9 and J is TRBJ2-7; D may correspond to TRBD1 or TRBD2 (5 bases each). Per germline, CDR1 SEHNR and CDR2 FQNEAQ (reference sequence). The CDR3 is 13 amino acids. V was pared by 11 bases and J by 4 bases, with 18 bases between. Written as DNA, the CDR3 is TGTGCCGGAACTTTGGGGGAACAGTACGAGCAGTACGTC. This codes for CAGTLGEQYEQYV.

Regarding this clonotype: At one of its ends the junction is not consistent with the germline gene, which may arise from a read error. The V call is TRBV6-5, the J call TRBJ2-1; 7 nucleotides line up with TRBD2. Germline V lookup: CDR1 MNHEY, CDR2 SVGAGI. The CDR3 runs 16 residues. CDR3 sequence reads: CASSYSGSLAAYEQIF. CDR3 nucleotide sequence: TGTGCCAGCAGTTATAGCGGCAGTCTAGCGGCATATGAGCAGATATTC.

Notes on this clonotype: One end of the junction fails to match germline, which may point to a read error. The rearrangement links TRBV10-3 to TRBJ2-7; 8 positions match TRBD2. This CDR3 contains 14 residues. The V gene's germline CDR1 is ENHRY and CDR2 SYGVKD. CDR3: CATSTSVSLDEQYF. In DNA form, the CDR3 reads TGTGCCACGTCGACTAGCGTGAGCCTGGACGAGCAGTATTTC.

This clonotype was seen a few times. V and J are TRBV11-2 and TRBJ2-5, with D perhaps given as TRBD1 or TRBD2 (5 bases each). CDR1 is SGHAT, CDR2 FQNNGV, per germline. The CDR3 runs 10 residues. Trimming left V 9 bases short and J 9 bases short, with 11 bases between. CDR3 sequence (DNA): TGTGCCAGTGGACTGGGGGCCCAGTACTTC. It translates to CASGLGAQYF.

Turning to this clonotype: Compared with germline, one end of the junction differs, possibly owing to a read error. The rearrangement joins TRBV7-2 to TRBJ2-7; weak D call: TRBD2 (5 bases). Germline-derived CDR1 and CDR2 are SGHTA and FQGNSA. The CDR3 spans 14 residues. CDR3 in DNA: TGTTCCAGCAGCCTAAGTGGGAGACCCTACGAGCAGTACTTC. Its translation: CSSSLSGRPYEQYF.

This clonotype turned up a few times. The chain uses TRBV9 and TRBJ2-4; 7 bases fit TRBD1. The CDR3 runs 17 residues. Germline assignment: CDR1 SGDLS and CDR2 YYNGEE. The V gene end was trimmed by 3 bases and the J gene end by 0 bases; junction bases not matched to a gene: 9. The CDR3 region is CASSATGITSAKNIQYF. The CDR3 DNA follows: TGTGCCAGCAGCGCGACAGGGATCACTTCAGCCAAAAACATTCAGTACTTC.

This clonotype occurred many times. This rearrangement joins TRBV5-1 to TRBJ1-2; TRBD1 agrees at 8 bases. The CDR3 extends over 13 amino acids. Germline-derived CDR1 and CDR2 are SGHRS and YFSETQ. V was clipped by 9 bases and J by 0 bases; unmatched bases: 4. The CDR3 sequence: CATSTGANYGYTF. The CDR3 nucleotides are TGCGCCACTTCGACAGGGGCTAACTATGGCTACACCTTC.

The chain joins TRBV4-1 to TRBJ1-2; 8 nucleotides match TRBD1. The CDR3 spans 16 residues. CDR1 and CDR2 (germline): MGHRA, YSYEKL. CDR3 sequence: CTSSPDQGAFDYGYTF. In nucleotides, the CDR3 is TGCACAAGCAGCCCAGACCAGGGGGCGTTCGACTATGGCTACACCTTC.

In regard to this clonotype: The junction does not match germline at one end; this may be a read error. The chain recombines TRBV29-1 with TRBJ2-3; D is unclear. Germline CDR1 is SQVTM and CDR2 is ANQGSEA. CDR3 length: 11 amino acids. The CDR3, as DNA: TGTAGCATTGAAAACACAGATACGCAGTATTTT. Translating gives CSIENTDTQYF.

The CDR3 DNA is TGCAGCACTTACCGGGACTGGGGAACAGATACGCAGTATTTT. Its translation is CSTYRDWGTDTQYF. The chain links TRBV29-1 to TRBJ2-3, with D possibly TRBD2 on 6 matching bases. The V and J ends lost 8 bases and 3 bases respectively, with 18 bases between them. The germline V gene has CDR1 SQVTM and CDR2 ANQGSEA. This CDR3 spans 14 amino acids.

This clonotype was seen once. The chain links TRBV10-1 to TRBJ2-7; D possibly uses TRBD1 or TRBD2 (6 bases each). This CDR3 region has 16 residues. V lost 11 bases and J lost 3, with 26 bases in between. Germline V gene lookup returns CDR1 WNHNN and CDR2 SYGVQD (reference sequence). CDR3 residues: CASHEVRGGGDYEQYF. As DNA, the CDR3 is TGCGCCTCACATGAAGTCAGGGGCGGAGGGGACTACGAGCAGTACTTC.

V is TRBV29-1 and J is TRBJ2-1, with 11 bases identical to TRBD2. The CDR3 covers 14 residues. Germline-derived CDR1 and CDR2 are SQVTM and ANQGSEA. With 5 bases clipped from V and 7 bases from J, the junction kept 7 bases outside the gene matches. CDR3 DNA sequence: TGCAGCGTTTGGGGACTAGCGGTCGGGAATGAGCAGTTCTTC. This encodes CSVWGLAVGNEQFF.

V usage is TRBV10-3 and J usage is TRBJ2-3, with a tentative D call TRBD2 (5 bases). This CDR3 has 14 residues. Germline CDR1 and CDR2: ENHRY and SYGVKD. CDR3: CDISEDSVGDTQYF. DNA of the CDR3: TGTGATATCAGTGAGGATAGCGTGGGGGATACGCAGTATTTT.

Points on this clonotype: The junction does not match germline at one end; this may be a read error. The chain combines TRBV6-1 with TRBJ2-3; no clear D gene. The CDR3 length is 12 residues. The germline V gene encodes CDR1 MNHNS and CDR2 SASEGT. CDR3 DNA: TGTGCCAGCAGTGGCATCACAAATACGCAGTATTTT. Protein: CASSGITNTQYF.

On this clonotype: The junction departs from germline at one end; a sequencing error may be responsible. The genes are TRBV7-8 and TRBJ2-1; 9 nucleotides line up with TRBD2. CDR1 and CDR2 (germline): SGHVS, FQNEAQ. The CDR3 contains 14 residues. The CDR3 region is CDSSSGLARAEQFF. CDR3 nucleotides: TGTGACAGCAGCTCCGGACTAGCGAGAGCGGAGCAGTTCTTC.